This is a list of T cell receptor beta chains from one sample in a study of T-cell memory formation after mild COVID-19. One entry per CDR3 protein, called by TCRdb with MiXCR from the 5' RACE reads. The sample includes about 49,000 distinct CDR3 sequences, under 7.5% of them seen just once. Sample: PBMCs or a T cell subset sorted from them (not recorded which). These receptors were collected from a man in his late teens or twenties who had mild COVID-19 (a few samples of this study predate the infection). Cell type and time point are not known. Each CDR3 is given with its conserved first and last residue.

v_call,j_call,cdr3_aa
TRBV6-2/TRBV6-3,TRBJ2-5,CASSGGGDQETQYF
TRBV6-2/TRBV6-3,TRBJ1-2,CASRNQGNYGYTF
TRBV12-3/TRBV12-4,TRBJ2-3,CASSGTAPPHTQYF
TRBV6-6,TRBJ2-2,CASSYSRSNTLATGELFF
TRBV15,TRBJ1-2,CATSREATDYGYTF
TRBV12-3/TRBV12-4,TRBJ1-6,CASSYQGNNSPLHF
TRBV6-2/TRBV6-3,TRBJ2-1,CASTSTTWRGGSNEQFF
TRBV4-1,TRBJ2-3,CASSQDHRRGTGDTQYF
TRBV30,TRBJ1-1,CAWSGGPYTEAFF
TRBV7-9,TRBJ2-5,CASSTGTGGRETQYF
TRBV5-5,TRBJ2-5,CASGQGAGETQYF
TRBV7-9,TRBJ2-5,CASSLGQVSKETQYF
TRBV12-3/TRBV12-4,TRBJ2-2,CASSLGPAGTGELFF
TRBV5-1,TRBJ2-3,CASSQPEGDTQYF
TRBV18,TRBJ2-6,CASSPPHSGANVLTF
TRBV6-2/TRBV6-3,TRBJ1-4,CASNRRGLEKLFF
TRBV24-1,TRBJ2-1,CATSLDRMDNEQFF
TRBV12-3/TRBV12-4,TRBJ2-3,CASSSSAGEADTQYF
TRBV7-9,TRBJ2-3,CASSLSGDTQYF
TRBV15,TRBJ1-1,CATSRGGTGDTEAFF
TRBV11-2,TRBJ2-3,CASSLDWGSTDTQYF
TRBV12-3/TRBV12-4,TRBJ2-5,CASTLAGGETQYF
TRBV19,TRBJ2-1,CASSNAGGNEQFF
TRBV21-1,TRBJ2-1,CASTSMRTPSYNEQFF
TRBV7-2,TRBJ2-2,CASSFSGGAGELFF
TRBV4-3,TRBJ2-3,CASSQEYYRRPTDTQYF
TRBV5-1,TRBJ2-2,CASSFTANTGELFF
TRBV9,TRBJ2-3,CASSGGGGGTDTQYF